Described below is a single T cell receptor (beta chain) sequence and its context. This clone's antigen is unknown. Base qualities are not at hand, and no much larger clone is one base apart. This sample was included in a study of T cell changes during pregnancy in multiple sclerosis (dated by TCRdb to about 2019). Concerning the study at large: Changes in the T cell repertoire over the course of pregnancy were examined in this study in women with multiple sclerosis.

The library was generated by the immunoSEQ multiplex PCR assay. TCRdb retrieved this table from immuneACCESS and kept in-frame rearrangements only. Not all clones are present; in checked studies, unresolved V genes account for under half, and no reason is known for the remainder. For this sample the table gives under 50,000 clones, of which roughly 94% were detected only once. The ten largest account for over 4.5% of the sample. V lost 5 bases and J lost 1 base; the stretch between them is 11 bases long. From a lookup of the germline V gene (reference sequence), CDR1 and CDR2 are LNHDA and SQIVND. The CDR3 spans 14 residues, from the cysteine through the phenylalanine. Only the CDR3 portion is preserved as DNA: 42 bases, with reading frame beginning at the first base.

This specimen consisted of CD8+ T cells from peripheral blood mononuclear cells, obtained in the first trimester of pregnancy. In this chain, TRBV19 is recombined with TRBJ1-1; TRBD1 might be the D gene, on 6 matching bases. The TCR was taken from a female donor with multiple sclerosis, enrolled in a pregnancy study. The bases are TGTGCCAGTAGTTTGGGGACATCGAACACTGAAGCTTTCTTT. Its translation is CASSLGTSNTEAFF.